This T cell receptor beta chain was retrieved from a study of immune evolution from preneoplasia to lung adenocarcinoma. Concerning this clone: Its target is unknown.

Patients had resection in Japan or China between about 2013 and 2017. Two lung cancer pathologists independently confirmed each histologic diagnosis. Assay: immunoSEQ multiplex PCR; the TCRdb copy retains only in-frame clones and omits some. The sample consists of about 9,000 clones, 80% to 90% of them appearing once. Per the germline V gene, CDR1 is MDHEN and CDR2 is SYDVKM. Trimming at V came to 6 bases and at J to 7 bases, leaving 11 bases not matched to a gene. The CDR3 is made up of 15 amino acids. Study outcomes and limitations: Later-stage lesions appeared to have more T cells, more diversity, less clonality. Top clone frequencies peaked in normal lung, apparently declining through invasive adenocarcinoma.

Material for sequencing was FFPE minimally invasive lung adenocarcinoma tissue. The chain recombines TRBV28 with TRBJ2-7; 11 bases are a match to TRBD2. The origin of this receptor is a person aged 70 to 79 with lung adenocarcinoma. For the CDR3, the DNA is TGTGCCAGCAGCCTCACTAGCGGGGGATATCAAGAGCAGTACTTC. Translated, it gives CASSLTSGGYQEQYF.